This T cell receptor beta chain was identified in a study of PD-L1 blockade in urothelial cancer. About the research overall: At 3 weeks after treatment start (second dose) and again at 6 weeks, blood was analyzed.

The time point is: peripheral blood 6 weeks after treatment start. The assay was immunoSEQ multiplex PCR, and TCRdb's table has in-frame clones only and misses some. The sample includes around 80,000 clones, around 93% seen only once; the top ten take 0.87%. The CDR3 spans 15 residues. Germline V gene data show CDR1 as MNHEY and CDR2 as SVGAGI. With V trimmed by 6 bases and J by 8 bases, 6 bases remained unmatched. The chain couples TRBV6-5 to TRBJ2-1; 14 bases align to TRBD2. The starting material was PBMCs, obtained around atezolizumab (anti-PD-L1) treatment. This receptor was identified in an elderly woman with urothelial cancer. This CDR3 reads CASSETSGRVDEQFF. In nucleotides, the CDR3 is TGTGCCAGCAGCGAGACTAGCGGGAGGGTGGATGAGCAGTTCTTC.